This T cell receptor (beta chain) was recorded in a study of cytomegalovirus exposure and HLA in healthy donors. Study-wide results and caveats: Sequencing likely caused a cluster of highly shared sequence variants. Per a later analysis, HLA-associated TCR beta chains showed more clonal expansion than other, equally common TCR beta chains. For most TCR beta V segments, an earlier analysis put the productive rate at about 87% or about 30% of the time. Both high specificity and high sensitivity reportedly marked the classifier's diagnosis of cytomegalovirus status.

This clone was found once. Antigen: not known. A multiplex PCR was run with 60 Vbeta primers and 13 Jbeta primers. Data came from immunoSEQ multiplex PCR; TCRdb stores just in-frame clones and leaves some out. The sample carries roughly 120,000 clones, 70% to 90% recorded once. CDR3 length: 20 amino acids. Looked up from germline, CDR1 is MNHEY and CDR2 is SMNVEV (reference sequence). The V gene lost 1 base and the J gene lost 2 bases, with 23 bases spanning the gap. This chain connects TRBV27 to TRBJ1-4; D not certain. The TCR was taken from a man in his forties in good health and CMV-seronegative. The sequenced material came from PBMCs. The CDR3 region has the DNA TGTGCCAGCAGTTTATACTTTTTTGGTGGGCAATCAGGCACTAATGAAAAACTGTTTTTT. Translated, it gives CASSLYFFGGQSGTNEKLFF.